A selection of T cell receptor beta chains follows, all from one sample in a study of blood T cell repertoires in COVID-19. Produced via immunoSEQ multiplex PCR; TCRdb's table is partial and in-frame only. The sample lists more than 95,000 clones; 70% to 75% were seen once. The source material was peripheral blood. These receptors were obtained from an elderly man with COVID-19, enrolled during active disease. CDR3s include the opening cysteine and the closing phenylalanine or tryptophan. The D gene is left open where the match is weak. The size of a clone is reported for some rows only, either as once, few or many, or as a class for expanded clones.

CDR3 length	D gene	J gene	clone size	V gene	CDR3 protein
14	NA	TRBJ2-2	NA	TRBV11-2	CASSQDRNTGELFF
14	NA	TRBJ2-7	few	TRBV28	CASSDVGGTYEQYF
19	TRBD1	TRBJ1-6	NA	TRBV28	CASSFAGIYRGSGNSPLHF
15	NA	TRBJ1-4	NA	TRBV15	CATSRDGQLNEKLFF
15	NA	TRBJ1-2	NA	TRBV9	CASRKNLDRNYGYTF
11	NA	TRBJ1-4	NA	TRBV6-5	CATNSEEKLFF
17	TRBD1	TRBJ2-1	NA	TRBV19	CASSRSGTGISYNEQFF
16	TRBD2	TRBJ2-3	NA	TRBV27	CASSSPFSGVTDTQYF
16	NA	TRBJ1-6	NA	TRBV5-1	CASSSTDGDQNSPLHF
13	TRBD1	TRBJ2-7	NA	TRBV6-5	CAANRGQTYEQYF
14	TRBD1	TRBJ1-2	NA	TRBV6-5	CASSRDRDGYGYTF
16	NA	TRBJ1-1	NA	TRBV3-1/TRBV3-2	CASSQARGIMNTEAFF
16	TRBD2	TRBJ2-2	NA	TRBV11-2	CASSSAGVGSTGELFF
12	TRBD1	TRBJ1-1	NA	TRBV25-1	CASRDRGTEAFF
13	NA	TRBJ2-7	few	TRBV28	CASSSGTGDGRYF
14	TRBD1	TRBJ1-3	NA	TRBV28	CASSSGQDFNTIYF
14	NA	TRBJ2-3	NA	TRBV11-3	CASSLGGGTDTQYF
16	NA	TRBJ2-3	few	TRBV6-6	CASSYSPGSGQDTQYF
13	NA	TRBJ2-3	NA	TRBV29-1	CSVVRRGTDTQYF
16	NA	TRBJ2-4	NA	TRBV7-9	CASSLVGAAAKNIQYF
13	NA	TRBJ1-1	NA	TRBV6-5	CASRETVNTEAFF
15	TRBD1	TRBJ1-2	NA	TRBV18	CASSPSAGGDYGYTF
13	TRBD1	TRBJ1-2	NA	TRBV6-5	CASSDRLISGYTF
15	TRBD2	TRBJ2-1	NA	TRBV5-8	CASSFGGSINNEQFF
16	TRBD2	TRBJ2-2	NA	TRBV5-6	CASSYPSGRNTGELFF
15	NA	TRBJ2-7	NA	TRBV2	CASSESTGYSYEQYF
14	TRBD1	TRBJ1-5	once	TRBV6-5	CASSRQGAGQPQHF
15	NA	TRBJ1-4	few	TRBV18	CASSPRGGTNEKLFF
14	TRBD1	TRBJ2-7	NA	TRBV28	CASSLRQGTDEQYF
14	TRBD2	TRBJ2-7	NA	TRBV6-5	CASRLAGPSYEQYF
13	NA	TRBJ2-7	NA	TRBV7-9	CASSLGLPFEQYF
15	TRBD1	TRBJ1-2	NA	TRBV28	CASSGQGASNYGYTF
13	NA	TRBJ1-6	NA	TRBV6-5	CASRTELNSPLHF
15	TRBD2	TRBJ2-3	NA	TRBV27	CASSLREYGTDTQYF
14	TRBD1	TRBJ1-6	once	TRBV5-1	CASSFDRGQAPLHF
17	TRBD1	TRBJ1-6	once	TRBV27	CASSLVYPGQINSPLHF
13	TRBD1	TRBJ2-7	NA	TRBV3-1/TRBV3-2	CASSLRGPYEQYF
17	TRBD2	TRBJ2-7	NA	TRBV18	CASSPSGLAGGSYEQYF
13	NA	TRBJ2-1	NA	TRBV28	CASGSGSYNEQFF
13	NA	TRBJ2-1	NA	TRBV19	CASTPQGINEQFF
18	NA	TRBJ2-7	NA	TRBV4-1	CASSQGVRLRDTSYEQYF
16	NA	TRBJ2-7	few	TRBV7-9	CASSLSRGAISYEQYF
15	NA	TRBJ2-4	NA	TRBV7-2	CASSPGGAAKNIQYF
14	NA	TRBJ2-7	NA	TRBV6-5	CASMGRGPTYEQYF
15	TRBD1	TRBJ2-1	NA	TRBV5-4	CASSSMDRGYNEQFF
14	NA	TRBJ1-5	once	TRBV15	CATSRGGGYQPQHF
18	TRBD2	TRBJ2-5	NA	TRBV5-8	CASSLGSGRAIAQETQYF